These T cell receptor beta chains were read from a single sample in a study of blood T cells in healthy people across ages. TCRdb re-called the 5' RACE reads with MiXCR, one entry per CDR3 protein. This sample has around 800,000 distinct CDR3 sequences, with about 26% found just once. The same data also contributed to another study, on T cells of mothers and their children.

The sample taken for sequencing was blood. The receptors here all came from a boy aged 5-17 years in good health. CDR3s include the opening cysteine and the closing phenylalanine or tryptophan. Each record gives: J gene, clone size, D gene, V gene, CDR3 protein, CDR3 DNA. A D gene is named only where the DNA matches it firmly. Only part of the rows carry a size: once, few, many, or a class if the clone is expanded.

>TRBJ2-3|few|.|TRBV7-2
CASSFTGTDTQYF
TGTGCCAGCAGCTTTACGGGCACAGATACGCAGTATTTT
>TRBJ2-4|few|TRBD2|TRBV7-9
CASSCSSGTCKNIQYF
TGTGCCAGCAGCTGTTCTAGCGGGACATGCAAAAACATTCAGTACTTC
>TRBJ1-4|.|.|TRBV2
CASSEDGRNEKLFF
TGTGCCAGCAGTGAAGACGGACGGAATGAAAAACTGTTTTTT
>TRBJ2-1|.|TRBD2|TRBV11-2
CASSFSGGMYNEQFF
TGTGCCAGCAGCTTTAGCGGGGGAATGTACAATGAGCAGTTCTTC
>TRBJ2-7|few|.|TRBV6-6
CASSYGKATSYEQYF
TGTGCCAGCAGTTACGGAAAGGCAACAAGTTACGAGCAGTACTTC
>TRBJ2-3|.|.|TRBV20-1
CSARGTNSTDTQYF
TGCAGTGCTAGAGGGACAAATAGCACAGATACGCAGTATTTT
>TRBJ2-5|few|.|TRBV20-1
CSASWDTEYQETQYF
TGCAGTGCTAGCTGGGACACAGAGTACCAAGAGACCCAGTACTTC
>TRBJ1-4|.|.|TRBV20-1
CSAHREDEKLFF
TGCAGTGCTCACAGGGAGGACGAAAAACTGTTTTTT
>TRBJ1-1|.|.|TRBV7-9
CASSYGSGGDTEAFF
TGTGCCAGCAGTTACGGGTCCGGTGGGGACACTGAAGCTTTCTTT
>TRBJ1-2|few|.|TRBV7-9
CASSLGLGEPYGYTF
TGTGCCAGCAGCTTAGGGTTAGGGGAACCCTATGGCTACACCTTC
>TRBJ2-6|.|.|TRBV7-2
CASSLRPAGANVLTF
TGTGCCAGCAGCTTACGCCCGGCTGGGGCCAACGTCCTGACTTTC
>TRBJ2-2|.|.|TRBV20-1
CSARGEDVYAGELFF
TGCAGTGCTAGAGGGGAGGACGTGTACGCCGGGGAGCTGTTTTTT
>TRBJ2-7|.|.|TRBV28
CASSYRNYEQYF
TGTGCCAGCAGTTACAGGAACTACGAGCAGTACTTC
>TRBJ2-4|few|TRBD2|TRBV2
CASNGLAGRFIQYF
TGTGCCAGCAATGGACTAGCGGGGAGGTTCATTCAGTACTTC
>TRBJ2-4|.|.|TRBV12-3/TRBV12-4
CASTAGGGGQYF
TGTGCCAGCACCGCGGGTGGTGGGGGGCAGTACTTC
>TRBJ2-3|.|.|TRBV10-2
CASSASNYEQYF
TGCGCCAGCAGTGCAAGCAACTACGAGCAGTATTTT
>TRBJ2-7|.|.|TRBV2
CASRIEAGSSYEQYF
TGTGCCAGCAGGATTGAGGCAGGTAGCTCCTACGAGCAGTACTTC
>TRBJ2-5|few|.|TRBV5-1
CASSLWTPALYYQETQYF
TGCGCCAGCAGCTTGTGGACCCCAGCCCTGTATTACCAAGAGACCCAGTACTTC
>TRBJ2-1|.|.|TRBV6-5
CASSSSLTQNEQFF
TGTGCCAGCAGTTCCTCCCTGACTCAGAATGAGCAGTTCTTC
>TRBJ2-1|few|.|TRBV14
CASSHDRLRRFNEQFF
TGTGCCAGCAGCCACGACAGGCTTAGGAGGTTTAATGAGCAGTTCTTC
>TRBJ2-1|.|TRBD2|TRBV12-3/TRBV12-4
CASSSGTSADEQFF
TGTGCCAGCAGCTCAGGGACTAGCGCGGATGAGCAGTTCTTC
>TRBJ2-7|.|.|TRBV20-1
CSASGGNLVLDEQYF
TGCAGTGCTAGTGGGGGGAACTTAGTTCTCGACGAGCAGTACTTC
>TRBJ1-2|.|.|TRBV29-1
CSVEDSPSGGYTF
TGCAGCGTTGAGGACTCCCCATCAGGCGGCTACACCTTC
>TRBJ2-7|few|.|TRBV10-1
CASNETQEYLTYEQYF
TGCGCCAGCAACGAAACCCAGGAGTACCTGACCTACGAGCAGTACTTC
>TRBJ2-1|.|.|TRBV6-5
CASKLEGVYNEQFF
TGTGCCAGCAAACTCGAGGGGGTCTACAATGAGCAGTTCTTC
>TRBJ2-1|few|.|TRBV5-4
CASSTGSSYNEQFF
TGTGCCAGCAGCACAGGGAGCTCCTACAATGAGCAGTTCTTC
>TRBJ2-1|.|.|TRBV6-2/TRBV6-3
CASSFARGASYNEQFF
TGTGCCAGCAGTTTTGCAAGGGGGGCCTCCTACAATGAGCAGTTCTTC
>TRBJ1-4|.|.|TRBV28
CASSSPLGATNEKLFF
TGTGCCAGCAGTTCACCCCTCGGGGCGACTAATGAAAAACTGTTTTTT
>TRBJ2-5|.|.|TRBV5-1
CASSLIEQGGEQYF
TGCGCCAGCAGCTTGATCGAGCAGGGGGGTGAGCAGTACTTC
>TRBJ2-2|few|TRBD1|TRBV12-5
CAGGLARTGGDTGELFF
TGTGCTGGTGGTTTGGCCCGGACAGGGGGTGACACCGGGGAGCTGTTTTTT
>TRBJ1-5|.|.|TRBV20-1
CSATYSNQPQHF
TGCAGTGCTACCTACTCCAATCAGCCCCAGCATTTT
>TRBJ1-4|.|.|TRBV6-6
CASSYPTQGNEKLFF
TGTGCCAGCAGTTACCCGACGCAAGGGAATGAAAAACTGTTTTTT
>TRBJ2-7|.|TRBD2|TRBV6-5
CASSRTSGIPYEQYF
TGTGCCAGCAGCAGGACTAGCGGAATTCCCTACGAGCAGTACTTC
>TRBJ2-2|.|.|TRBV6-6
CASSLEGPGELFF
TGTGCCAGCAGTCTCGAGGGACCCGGGGAGCTGTTTTTT
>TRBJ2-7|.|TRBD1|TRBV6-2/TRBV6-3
CASSGLGQEAAYEQYF
TGTGCCAGCAGCGGGCTTGGACAGGAAGCCGCCTACGAGCAGTACTTC
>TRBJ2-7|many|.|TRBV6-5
CASSYSIAYLAYEQYF
TGTGCCAGCAGTTACTCGATAGCTTACCTGGCCTACGAGCAGTACTTC
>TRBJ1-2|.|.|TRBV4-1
CASLDGRRGYTF
TGCGCCAGCCTCGATGGACGGAGGGGCTACACCTTC
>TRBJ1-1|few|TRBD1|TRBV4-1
CASSLNSGTALAFF
TGCGCCAGCAGCCTTAATTCCGGGACAGCTTTGGCTTTCTTT
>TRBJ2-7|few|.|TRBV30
CACYRSSYEQYF
TGTGCCTGCTACAGGAGCTCCTACGAGCAGTACTTC
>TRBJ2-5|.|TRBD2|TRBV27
CASSSVTSGVKETQYF
TGTGCCAGCAGTTCCGTGACTAGCGGGGTAAAAGAGACCCAGTACTTC
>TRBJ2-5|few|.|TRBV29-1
CSVDPMGQETQYF
TGCAGCGTGGACCCTATGGGGCAAGAGACCCAGTACTTC
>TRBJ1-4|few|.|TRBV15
CATSRSGATGEGEKLFF
TGTGCCACCAGCAGATCTGGGGCGACAGGAGAGGGCGAAAAACTGTTTTTT
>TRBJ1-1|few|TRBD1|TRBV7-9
CASSPPNRGSDTEAFF
TGTGCCAGCAGCCCACCGAACAGGGGGTCGGACACTGAAGCTTTCTTT
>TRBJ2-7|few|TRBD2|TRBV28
CASTSLAGAESYEQYF
TGTGCCAGCACCTCCTTAGCGGGGGCCGAATCCTACGAGCAGTACTTC
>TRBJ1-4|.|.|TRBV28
CASNRDMGEKLFF
TGTGCCAGCAACCGGGACATGGGGGAAAAACTGTTTTTT
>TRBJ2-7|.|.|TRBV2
CASRNPGNNYEQYF
TGTGCCAGCAGAAACCCCGGAAACAACTACGAGCAGTACTTC